This T cell receptor (beta chain) was identified during a study of T cells in Graves' hyperthyroidism and ophthalmopathy. Study-wide findings and caveats: The blood repertoire included most of the expanded thyroid clonotypes above 0.001.

RNA transcripts provided the source from which TCR beta CDR3 regions were amplified. In the first-round RT-PCR of the TCR CDR3, the HTBI primer set was used. TCRdb reprocessed the multiplex PCR reads via MiXCR and lists one record per CDR3 protein. The sample carries 300,000 to 400,000 distinct CDR3 sequences, about 12% recorded once. In this sample, this clonotype turned up many times. As yet, its antigen is unknown. The sequencing input was blood. This sequence was found in a woman under 30 with Graves' hyperthyroidism.

The CDR3 sequence is CASSDIDREGSNQPQHF. For the CDR3, the DNA is TGTGCCAGCAGTGACATTGACAGGGAGGGGAGCAATCAGCCCCAGCATTTT. The chain employs TRBV6-1 and TRBJ1-5; 7 bases are a match to TRBD1. This CDR3 is built from 17 residues. V shed 3 bases, J shed 1 base, and the junction held 9 bases outside the gene matches. Germline V gene data show CDR1 as MNHNS and CDR2 as SASEGT.